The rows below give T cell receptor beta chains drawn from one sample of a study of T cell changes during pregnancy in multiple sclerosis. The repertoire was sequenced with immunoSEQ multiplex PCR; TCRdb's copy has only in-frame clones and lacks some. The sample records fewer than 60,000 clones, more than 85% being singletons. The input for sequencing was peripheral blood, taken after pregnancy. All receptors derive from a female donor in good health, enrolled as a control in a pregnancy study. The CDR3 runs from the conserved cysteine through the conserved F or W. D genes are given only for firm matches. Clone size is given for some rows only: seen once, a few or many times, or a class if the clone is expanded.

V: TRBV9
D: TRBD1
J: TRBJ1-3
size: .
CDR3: CASSLQGYSGNTIYF
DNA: TGTGCCAGCAGCTTACAGGGGTACTCTGGAAACACCATATATTTT

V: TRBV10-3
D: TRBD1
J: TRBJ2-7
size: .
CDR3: CAIGRQGAIEQYF
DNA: TGTGCCATCGGGAGACAGGGGGCAATCGAGCAGTACTTC

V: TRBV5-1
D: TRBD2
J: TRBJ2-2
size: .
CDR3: CASSFFSGRGTGELFF
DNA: TGCGCCAGCAGCTTTTTCAGCGGGAGAGGCACCGGGGAGCTGTTTTTT

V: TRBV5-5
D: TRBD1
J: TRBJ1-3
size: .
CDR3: CASSFGQGDTRPGNTIYF
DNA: TGTGCCAGCAGCTTTGGACAGGGAGATACCAGGCCTGGAAACACCATATATTTT

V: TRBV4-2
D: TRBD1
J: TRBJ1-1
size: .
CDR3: CASSQDPGQGASEAFF
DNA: TGTGCCAGCAGCCAAGATCCCGGACAGGGGGCTTCTGAAGCTTTCTTT

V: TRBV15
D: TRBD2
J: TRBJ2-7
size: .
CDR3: CATSRDREGRTVSYEQYF
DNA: TGTGCCACCAGCAGAGATAGGGAGGGCAGGACCGTCTCCTACGAGCAGTACTTC

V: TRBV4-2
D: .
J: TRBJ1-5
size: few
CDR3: CASSQDRRGQPQHF
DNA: TGTGCCAGCAGCCAAGATCGAAGAGGTCAGCCCCAGCATTTT

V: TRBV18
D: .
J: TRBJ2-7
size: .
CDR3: CASSPPGRGEQYF
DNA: TGTGCCAGCTCACCACCTGGTAGGGGCGAGCAGTACTTC

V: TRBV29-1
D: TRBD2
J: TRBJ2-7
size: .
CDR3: CSVEGAGGHEQYF
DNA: TGCAGCGTTGAAGGCGCGGGAGGCCACGAGCAGTACTTC

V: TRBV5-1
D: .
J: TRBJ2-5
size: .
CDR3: CASSLDSPKQETQYF
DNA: TGCGCCAGCAGCTTGGACAGCCCAAAGCAGGAGACCCAGTACTTC

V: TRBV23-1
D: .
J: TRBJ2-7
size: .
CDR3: CASSQLRGYEQYF
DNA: TGCGCCAGCAGTCAATTGCGGGGCTACGAGCAGTACTTC

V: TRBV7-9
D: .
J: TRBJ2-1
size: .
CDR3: CASSLGGPYNEQFF
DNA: TGTGCCAGCAGCTTAGGGGGCCCCTACAATGAGCAGTTCTTC

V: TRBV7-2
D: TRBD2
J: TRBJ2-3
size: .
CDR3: CASSVYSSGASTDTQYF
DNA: TGTGCCAGCAGCGTTTACTCTAGCGGGGCTAGCACAGATACGCAGTATTTT

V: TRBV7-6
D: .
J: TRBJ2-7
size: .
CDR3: CASSLGAGQYEQYF
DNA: TGTGCCAGCAGCTTAGGGGCAGGTCAGTACGAGCAGTACTTC

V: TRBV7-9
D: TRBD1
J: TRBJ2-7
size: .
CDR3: CASSFGQGYEQYF
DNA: TGTGCCAGCAGCTTTGGACAGGGTTACGAGCAGTACTTC

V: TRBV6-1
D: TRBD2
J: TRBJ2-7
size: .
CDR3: CAGGTSGRIYEQYF
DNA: TGTGCCGGAGGGACTAGCGGGAGGATTTACGAGCAGTACTTC

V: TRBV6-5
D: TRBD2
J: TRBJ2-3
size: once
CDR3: CASSTLAGGRDTQYF
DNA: TGTGCCAGCAGTACCCTCGCGGGGGGGCGAGATACGCAGTATTTT

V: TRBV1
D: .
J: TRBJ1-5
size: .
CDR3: CTSSQGRQVPPQPQHF
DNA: TGCACCAGCAGCCAAGGACGCCAGGTACCACCCCAGCCCCAGCATTTT

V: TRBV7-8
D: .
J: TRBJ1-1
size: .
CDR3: CASSSREYTEAFF
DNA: TGTGCCAGCAGCTCGAGGGAATACACTGAAGCTTTCTTT

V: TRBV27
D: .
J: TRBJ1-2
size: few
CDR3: CASSLRAGNTNYGYTF
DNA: TGTGCCAGCAGTCTGCGGGCCGGGAATACTAACTATGGCTACACCTTC